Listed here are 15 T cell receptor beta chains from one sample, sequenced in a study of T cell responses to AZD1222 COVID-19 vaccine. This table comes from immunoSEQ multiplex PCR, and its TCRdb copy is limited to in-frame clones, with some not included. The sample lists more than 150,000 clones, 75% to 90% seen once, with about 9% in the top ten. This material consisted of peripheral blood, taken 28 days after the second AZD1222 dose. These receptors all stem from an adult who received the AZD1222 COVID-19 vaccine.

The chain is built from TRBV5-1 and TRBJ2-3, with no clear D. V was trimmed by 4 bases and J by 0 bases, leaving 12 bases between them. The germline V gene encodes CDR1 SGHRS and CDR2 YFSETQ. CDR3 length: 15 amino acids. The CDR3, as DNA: TGCGCCAGCAGCGAAACCGTAACTAGCACAGATACGCAGTATTTT. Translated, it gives CASSETVTSTDTQYF.

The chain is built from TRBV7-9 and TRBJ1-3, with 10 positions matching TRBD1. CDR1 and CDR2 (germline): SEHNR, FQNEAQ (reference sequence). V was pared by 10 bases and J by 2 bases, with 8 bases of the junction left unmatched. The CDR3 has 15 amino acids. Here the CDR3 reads CATSAGTGAGNTIYF. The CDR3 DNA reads TGTGCCACCAGTGCCGGGACAGGGGCTGGAAACACCATATATTTT. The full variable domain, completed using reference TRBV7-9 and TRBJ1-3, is DTGVSQNPRHKITKRGQNVTFRCDPISEHNRLYWYRQTLGQGPEFLTYFQNEAQLEKSRLLSDRFSAERPKGSFSTLEIQRTEQGDSAMYLCATSAGTGAGNTIYFGEGSWLTVV.

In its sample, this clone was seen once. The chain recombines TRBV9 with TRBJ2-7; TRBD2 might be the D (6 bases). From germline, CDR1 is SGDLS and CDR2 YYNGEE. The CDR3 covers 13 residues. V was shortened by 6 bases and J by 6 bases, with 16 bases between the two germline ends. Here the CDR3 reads CASTAGTLGEQYF. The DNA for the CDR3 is TGTGCCAGCACCGCCGGGACTCTAGGCGAGCAGTACTTC.

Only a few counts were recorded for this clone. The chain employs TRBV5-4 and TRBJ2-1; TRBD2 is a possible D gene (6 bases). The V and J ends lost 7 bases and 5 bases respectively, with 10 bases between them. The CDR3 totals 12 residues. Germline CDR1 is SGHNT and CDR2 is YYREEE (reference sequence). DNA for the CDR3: TGTGCCAGCGGCGGAGGGGACAATGAGCAGTTCTTC. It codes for CASGGGDNEQFF. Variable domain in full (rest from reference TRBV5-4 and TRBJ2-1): ETGVTQSPTHLIKTRGQQVTLRCSSQSGHNTVSWYQQALGQGPQFIFQYYREEENGRGNFPPRFSGLQFPNYSSELNVNALELDDSALYLCASGGGDNEQFFGPGTRLTVL.

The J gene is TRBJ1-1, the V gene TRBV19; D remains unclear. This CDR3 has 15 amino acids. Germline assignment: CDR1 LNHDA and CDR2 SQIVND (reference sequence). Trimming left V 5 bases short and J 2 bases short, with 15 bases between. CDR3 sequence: CASSSNPGINTEAFF. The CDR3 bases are TGTGCCAGTAGTTCTAACCCCGGGATTAACACTGAAGCTTTCTTT. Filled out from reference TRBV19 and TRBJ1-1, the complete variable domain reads DGGITQSPKYLFRKEGQNVTLSCEQNLNHDAMYWYRQDPGQGLRLIYYSQIVNDFQKGDIAEGYSVSREKKESFPLTVTSAQKNPTAFYLCASSSNPGINTEAFFGQGTRLTVV.

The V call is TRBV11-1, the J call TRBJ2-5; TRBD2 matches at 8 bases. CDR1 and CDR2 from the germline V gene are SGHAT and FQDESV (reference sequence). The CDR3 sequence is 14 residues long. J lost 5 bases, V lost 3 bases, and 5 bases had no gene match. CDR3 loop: CASSFGGAWETQYF. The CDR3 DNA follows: TGTGCCAGCAGCTTCGGGGGGGCCTGGGAGACCCAGTACTTC.

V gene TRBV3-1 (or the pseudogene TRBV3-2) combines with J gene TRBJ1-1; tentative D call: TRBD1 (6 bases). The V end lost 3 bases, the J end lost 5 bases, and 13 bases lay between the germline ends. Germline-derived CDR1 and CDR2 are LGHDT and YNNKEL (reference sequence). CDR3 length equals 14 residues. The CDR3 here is CASSHLITGTEAFF. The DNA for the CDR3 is TGTGCCAGCAGCCATTTAATCACAGGGACTGAAGCTTTCTTT.

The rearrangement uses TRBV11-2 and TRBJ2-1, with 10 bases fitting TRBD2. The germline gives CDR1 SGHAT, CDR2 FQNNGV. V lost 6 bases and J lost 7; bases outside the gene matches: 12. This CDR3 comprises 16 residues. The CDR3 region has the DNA TGTGCCAGCAGTCTTCTAGCGGGAGCTTCCGTGAATGAGCAGTTCTTC. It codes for CASSLLAGASVNEQFF.

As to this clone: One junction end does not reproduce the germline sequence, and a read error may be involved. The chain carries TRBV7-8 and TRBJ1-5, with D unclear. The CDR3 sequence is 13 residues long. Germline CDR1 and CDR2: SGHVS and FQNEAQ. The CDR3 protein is CASSPEPYQSQHF. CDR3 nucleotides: TGTGCCAGCAGCCCCGAGCCATATCAGTCCCAGCATTTT.

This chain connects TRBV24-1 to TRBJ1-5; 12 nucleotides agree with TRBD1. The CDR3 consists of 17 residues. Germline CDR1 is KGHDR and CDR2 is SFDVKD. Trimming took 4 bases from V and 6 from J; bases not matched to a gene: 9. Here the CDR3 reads CATSDDPGQGAGQPQHF. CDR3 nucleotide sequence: TGTGCCACCAGTGACGATCCGGGACAGGGGGCGGGTCAGCCCCAGCATTTT.

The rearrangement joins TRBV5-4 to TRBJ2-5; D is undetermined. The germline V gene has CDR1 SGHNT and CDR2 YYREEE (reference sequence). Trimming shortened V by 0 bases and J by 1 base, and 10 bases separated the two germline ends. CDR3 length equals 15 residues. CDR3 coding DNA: TGTGCCAGCAGCTTGGAAAATGCTGGCCAAGAGACCCAGTACTTC. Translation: CASSLENAGQETQYF.

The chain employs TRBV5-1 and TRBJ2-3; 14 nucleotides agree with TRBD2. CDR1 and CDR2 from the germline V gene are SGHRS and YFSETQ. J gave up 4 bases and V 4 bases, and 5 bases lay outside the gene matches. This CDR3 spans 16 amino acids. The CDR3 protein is CASSAVGLAGADTQYF. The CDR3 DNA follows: TGCGCCAGCAGCGCGGTGGGACTAGCGGGAGCAGATACGCAGTATTTT. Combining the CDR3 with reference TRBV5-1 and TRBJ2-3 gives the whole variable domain KAGVTQTPRYLIKTRGQQVTLSCSPISGHRSVSWYQQTPGQGLQFLFEYFSETQRNKGNFPGRFSGRQFSNSRSEMNVSTLELGDSALYLCASSAVGLAGADTQYFGPGTRLTVL.

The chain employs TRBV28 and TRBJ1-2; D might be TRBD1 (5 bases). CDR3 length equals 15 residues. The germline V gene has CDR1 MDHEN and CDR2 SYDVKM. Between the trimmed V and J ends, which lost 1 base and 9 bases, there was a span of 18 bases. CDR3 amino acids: CASSLSGLLRGSYTF. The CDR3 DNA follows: TGTGCCAGCAGTTTATCGGGACTCCTCCGGGGGAGCTACACCTTC.

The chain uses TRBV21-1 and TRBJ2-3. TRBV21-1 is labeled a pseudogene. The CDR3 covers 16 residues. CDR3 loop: CASSPTRDSSTDTQYF. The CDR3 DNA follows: TGTGCCAGCAGCCCTACTAGAGACAGTAGCACAGATACGCAGTATTTT.

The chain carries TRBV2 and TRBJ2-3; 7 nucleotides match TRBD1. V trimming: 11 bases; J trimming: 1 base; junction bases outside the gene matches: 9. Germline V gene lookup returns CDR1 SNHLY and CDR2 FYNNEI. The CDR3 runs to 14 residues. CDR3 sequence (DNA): TGTGCCGTCCGGCCAGGGACAGGCACAGATACGCAGTATTTT. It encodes CAVRPGTGTDTQYF.